The 6 T cell receptor beta chains listed next were all sequenced from one sample in a study of blood T cell repertoires in COVID-19 (TCRdb year 2020). Libraries were prepared through the immunoSEQ multiplex PCR assay. TCRdb provides this immuneACCESS table in a form limited to in-frame rearrangements. Some clones are lacking; in checked studies, under half of them reflect an unresolved V gene, and why the rest are absent is not known. In all, the sample holds 98,000 or so clones, and about 89% of those were seen once. The ten largest clones represent over 5% of the sample. The sequenced sample was peripheral blood. The receptor source for this set is a man aged 55 to 69 with COVID-19, enrolled during active disease.

This rearrangement joins TRBV3-1 (or the pseudogene TRBV3-2) to TRBJ2-1; tentative D call: TRBD1 (6 bases). Germline V gives CDR1 LGHDT, CDR2 YNNKEL (reference sequence). This CDR3 comprises 15 residues. The V gene lost 1 base and the J gene lost 4 bases, with 11 bases spanning the gap. The CDR3 bases are TGTGCCAGCAGCCAAGGGACAGCCTTTTACAATGAGCAGTTCTTC. Encoded protein: CASSQGTAFYNEQFF.

The rearrangement links TRBV2 to TRBJ1-2; D unclear. The CDR3 loop spans 13 amino acids. The V end lost 2 bases, the J end lost 4 bases, and 8 bases lay between the germline ends. From germline, CDR1 is SNHLY and CDR2 FYNNEI. The CDR3 bases are TGTGCCAGCAGTGAAAGCAGACTCTATGGCTACACCTTC. It yields the protein CASSESRLYGYTF.

In this sample, this clone turned up a few times. The V and J genes are TRBV6-5 and TRBJ1-5; tentatively, D is TRBD1 (6 bases). The CDR3 totals 13 residues. CDR1 is MNHEY and CDR2 is SVGAGI in the germline V gene. The germline V and J ends were trimmed by 10 bases and 0 bases, with 10 bases remaining between them. CDR3: CATGDGSNQPQHF. The CDR3 DNA reads as TGTGCCACAGGGGACGGTAGCAATCAGCCCCAGCATTTT.

This chain connects TRBV11-3 to TRBJ2-7; TRBD2 is a possible D gene (6 bases). This CDR3 is built from 13 residues. Germline CDR1 SGHNT, CDR2 YENEEA. Between the trimmed V and J ends, which lost 5 bases and 6 bases, there was a span of 14 bases. The CDR3, as DNA: TGTGCCAGCAGCCCCCGACTAGTTGGCGAGCAGTACTTC. This gives the protein CASSPRLVGEQYF.

The chain employs TRBV11-3 and TRBJ2-7; weak D call: TRBD1 (6 bases). Between the trimmed V and J ends, which lost 1 base and 3 bases, there was a span of 13 bases. Germline lookup yields CDR1 SGHNT and CDR2 YENEEA. The length of the CDR3 is 15 residues. The CDR3 bases are TGTGCCAGCAGCTTAGGAGGGGGTCGGGGCTACGAGCAGTACTTC. Translation gives CASSLGGGRGYEQYF.

This chain joins TRBV7-9 and TRBJ1-1, with 8 bases aligning to TRBD1. The CDR3 covers 14 residues. The V segment lost 8 bases and the J segment 4 bases; nucleotides outside the gene matches: 9. Germline loops: CDR1 SEHNR, CDR2 FQNEAQ (reference sequence). CDR3 DNA sequence: TGTGCCAGCGGGACAGGCCTACTGAGCACTGAAGCTTTCTTT. This encodes CASGTGLLSTEAFF.